The 6 T cell receptor beta chains listed next were all sequenced from one sample in a study of T cells in Graves' hyperthyroidism and ophthalmopathy. RNA transcripts gave rise to amplified TCR beta CDR3 regions. RT-PCR in the first round (using the HTBI primer set) targeted the TCR CDR3. Via MiXCR, TCRdb re-called the multiplex PCR reads, giving one row per CDR3 protein. Seen here are 650,000 to 750,000 distinct CDR3 sequences, approximately 15% observed once, and the top ten hold approximately 10%. The sample comprised blood. The receptors originated from a woman younger than 30 with Graves' hyperthyroidism.

The chain links TRBV7-8 to TRBJ2-7; 9 bases are a match to TRBD1. The CDR3 has 16 residues. The germline V gene encodes CDR1 SGHVS and CDR2 FQNEAQ. V lost 1 base to trimming and J lost 4 bases; unmatched junction nucleotides: 8. The CDR3 nucleotides read TGTGCCAGCAGCTTAGTTCCGGGACAGGGACGTTACGAGCAGTACTTC. It codes for CASSLVPGQGRYEQYF.

The rearrangement joins TRBV7-8 to TRBJ2-7; 7 bases fit TRBD2. This CDR3 comprises 14 residues. Per germline, CDR1 SGHVS and CDR2 FQNEAQ. The V segment lost 2 bases and the J segment 6 bases; nucleotides outside the gene matches: 7. The CDR3 DNA follows: TGTGCCAGCAGCTTAAGCGGGGACCGCTTCGAGCAGTACTTC. This sequence encodes CASSLSGDRFEQYF.

This clonotype was seen ten or more times. The V gene is TRBV7-9, the J gene TRBJ2-5, with unresolved D. Trimming removed 1 base from V and 1 base from J, with 10 bases in between. CDR1 SEHNR and CDR2 FQNEAQ come from the germline V gene (reference sequence). The CDR3 contains 15 residues. The CDR3 DNA sequence: TGTGCCAGCAGCTTAGGTGCAGTCCTCCAAGAGACCCAGTACTTC. Protein product: CASSLGAVLQETQYF. Filled out from reference TRBV7-9 and TRBJ2-5, the complete variable domain reads DTGVSQNPRHKITKRGQNVTFRCDPISEHNRLYWYRQTLGQGPEFLTYFQNEAQLEKSRLLSDRFSAERPKGSFSTLEIQRTEQGDSAMYLCASSLGAVLQETQYFGPGTRLLVL.

This clonotype was seen many times. This sequence joins TRBV30 and TRBJ2-5; D unclear. CDR3 length: 14 amino acids. Germline V lookup: CDR1 GTSNPN, CDR2 SVGIG (reference sequence). V was shortened by 0 bases and J by 5 bases, with 13 bases between the two germline ends. The CDR3 is CAWSVARSWETQYF. Written as DNA, the CDR3 is TGTGCCTGGAGTGTCGCCCGGTCTTGGGAGACCCAGTACTTC.

The sample holds many counts of this clonotype. The gene calls are TRBV20-1 and TRBJ2-7, with D perhaps TRBD1 or TRBD2 (7 bases each). The CDR3 has 15 residues. CDR1 and CDR2 from the germline V gene are DFQATT and SNEGSKA (reference sequence). V was shortened by 2 bases and J by 2 bases, with 16 bases between the two germline ends. The CDR3, as DNA: TGCAGTGCTAGATACGGACTAGGGGGCACCTACGAGCAGTACTTC. It encodes CSARYGLGGTYEQYF.

This clonotype was recorded at least ten times. This CDR3 reads CASSLRSLSSYEQYF. CDR3 sequence (DNA): TGTGCCAGCAGTTTACGGAGCTTGAGCTCCTACGAGCAGTACTTC. The V and J genes are TRBV28 and TRBJ2-7, with no clear D. V was cut by 2 bases and J by 0 bases, with 11 bases left in between. This CDR3 region has 15 residues. Germline assignment: CDR1 MDHEN and CDR2 SYDVKM.